The text below deals with one T cell receptor (beta chain). This table comes from immunoSEQ multiplex PCR, and its TCRdb copy is limited to in-frame clones, with some not included. The sample has about 73,000 clones; 90% are singletons. The germline V gene has CDR1 MNHEY and CDR2 SVGAGI. The length of the CDR3 is 15 residues. V was cut by 2 bases and J by 0 bases, with 8 bases left in between. The data originate from a study of technical replicates of blood from a handful of donors. The source material was PBMCs. This clonotype was obtained from a human donor in good health. Some clones in this sample may be carry-over from other donors' samples. The chain combines TRBV6-5 with TRBJ1-3; D uncertain. The DNA of the CDR3 is TGTGCCAGCAGTTACCGGGGTCTCTCTGGAAACACCATATATTTT. It yields the protein CASSYRGLSGNTIYF.